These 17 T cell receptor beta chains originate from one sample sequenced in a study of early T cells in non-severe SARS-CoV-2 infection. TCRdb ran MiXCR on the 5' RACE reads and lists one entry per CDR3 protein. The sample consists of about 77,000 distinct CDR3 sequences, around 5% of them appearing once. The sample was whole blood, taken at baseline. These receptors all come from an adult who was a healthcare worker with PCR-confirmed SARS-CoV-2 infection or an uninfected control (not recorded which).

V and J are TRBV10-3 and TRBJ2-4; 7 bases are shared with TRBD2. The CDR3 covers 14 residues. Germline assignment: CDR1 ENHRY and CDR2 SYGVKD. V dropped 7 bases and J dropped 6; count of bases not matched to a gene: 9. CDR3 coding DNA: TGTGCCATCACCGACGGAGGGGAGGGAAACATTCAGTACTTC. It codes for CAITDGGEGNIQYF.

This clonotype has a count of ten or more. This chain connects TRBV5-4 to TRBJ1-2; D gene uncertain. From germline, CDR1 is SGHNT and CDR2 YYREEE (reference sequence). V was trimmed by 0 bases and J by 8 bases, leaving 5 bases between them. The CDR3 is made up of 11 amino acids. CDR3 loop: CASSLAGGYTF. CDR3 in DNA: TGTGCCAGCAGCTTGGCCGGAGGCTACACCTTC.

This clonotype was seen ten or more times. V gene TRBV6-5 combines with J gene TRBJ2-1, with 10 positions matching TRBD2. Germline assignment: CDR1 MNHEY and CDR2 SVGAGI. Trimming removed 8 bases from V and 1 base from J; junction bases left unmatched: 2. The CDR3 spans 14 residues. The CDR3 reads CASGLAESYNEQFF. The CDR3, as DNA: TGTGCCAGCGGACTAGCGGAGTCCTACAATGAGCAGTTCTTC.

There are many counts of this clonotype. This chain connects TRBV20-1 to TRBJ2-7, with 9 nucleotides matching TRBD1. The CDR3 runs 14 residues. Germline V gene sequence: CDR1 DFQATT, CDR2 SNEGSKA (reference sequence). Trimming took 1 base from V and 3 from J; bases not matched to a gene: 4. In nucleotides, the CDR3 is TGCAGTGCTAGAGGGGGACAGGGAATCTACGAGCAGTACTTC. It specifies CSARGGQGIYEQYF.

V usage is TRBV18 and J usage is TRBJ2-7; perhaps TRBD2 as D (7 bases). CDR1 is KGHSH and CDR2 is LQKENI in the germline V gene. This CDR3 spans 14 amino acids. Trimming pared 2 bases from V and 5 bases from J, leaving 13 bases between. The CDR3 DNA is TGTGCCAGCTCACCAGGCCAGGGGACTAACGAGCAGTACTTC. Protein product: CASSPGQGTNEQYF.

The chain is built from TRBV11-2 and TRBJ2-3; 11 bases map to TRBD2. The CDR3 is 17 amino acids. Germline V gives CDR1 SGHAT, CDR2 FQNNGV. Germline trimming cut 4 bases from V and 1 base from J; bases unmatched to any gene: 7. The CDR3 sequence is CASSYPLLAGGTDTQYF. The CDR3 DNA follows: TGTGCCAGCAGCTACCCCCTACTAGCGGGGGGCACAGATACGCAGTATTTT.

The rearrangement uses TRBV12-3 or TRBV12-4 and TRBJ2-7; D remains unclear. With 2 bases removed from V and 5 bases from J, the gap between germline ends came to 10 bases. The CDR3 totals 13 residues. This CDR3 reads CASSLNHYNEQYF. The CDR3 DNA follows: TGTGCCAGCAGTTTAAACCACTACAACGAGCAGTACTTC.

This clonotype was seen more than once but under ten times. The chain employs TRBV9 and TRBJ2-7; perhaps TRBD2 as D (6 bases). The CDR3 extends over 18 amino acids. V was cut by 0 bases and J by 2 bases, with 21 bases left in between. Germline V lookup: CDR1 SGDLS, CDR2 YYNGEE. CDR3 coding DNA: TGTGCCAGCAGCGTAGGTCCGGGCAAGGGAGGCCGCCCCTACGAGCAGTACTTC. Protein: CASSVGPGKGGRPYEQYF.

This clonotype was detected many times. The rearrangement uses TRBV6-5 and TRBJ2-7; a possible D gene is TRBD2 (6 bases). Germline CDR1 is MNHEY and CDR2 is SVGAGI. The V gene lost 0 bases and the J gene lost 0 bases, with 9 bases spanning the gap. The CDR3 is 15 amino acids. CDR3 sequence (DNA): TGTGCCAGCAGTTACTCTAGCGGAACCTCCTACGAGCAGTACTTC. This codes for CASSYSSGTSYEQYF.

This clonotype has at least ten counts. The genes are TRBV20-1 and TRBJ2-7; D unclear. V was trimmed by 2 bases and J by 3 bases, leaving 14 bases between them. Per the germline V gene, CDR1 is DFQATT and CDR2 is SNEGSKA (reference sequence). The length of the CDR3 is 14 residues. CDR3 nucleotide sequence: TGCAGTGCTAGATCGAGTGCCTACATCTACGAGCAGTACTTC. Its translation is CSARSSAYIYEQYF.

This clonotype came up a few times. CDR3 amino acids: CAISDRVDEQYF. In DNA form, the CDR3 reads TGTGCCATCAGTGACAGGGTAGACGAGCAGTACTTC. The gene calls are TRBV10-3 and TRBJ2-7; the D gene is possibly TRBD1 (5 bases). With 3 bases removed from V and 5 bases from J, the gap between germline ends came to 8 bases. This CDR3 spans 12 amino acids. Germline CDR1 ENHRY, CDR2 SYGVKD.

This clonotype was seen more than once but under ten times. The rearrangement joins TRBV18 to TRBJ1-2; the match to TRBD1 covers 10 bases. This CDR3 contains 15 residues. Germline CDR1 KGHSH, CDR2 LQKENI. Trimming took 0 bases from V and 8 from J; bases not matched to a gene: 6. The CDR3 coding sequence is TGTGCCAGCTCACCACCGGGGGACAGGGGAGGCGGCTACACCTTC. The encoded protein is CASSPPGDRGGGYTF.

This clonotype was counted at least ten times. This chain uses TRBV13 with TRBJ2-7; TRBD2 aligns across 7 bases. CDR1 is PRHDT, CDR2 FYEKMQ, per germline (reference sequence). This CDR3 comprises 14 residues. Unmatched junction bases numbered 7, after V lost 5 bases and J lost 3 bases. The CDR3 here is CASSLHRTSYEQYF. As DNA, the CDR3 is TGTGCCAGCAGCCTCCACCGGACTAGCTACGAGCAGTACTTC.

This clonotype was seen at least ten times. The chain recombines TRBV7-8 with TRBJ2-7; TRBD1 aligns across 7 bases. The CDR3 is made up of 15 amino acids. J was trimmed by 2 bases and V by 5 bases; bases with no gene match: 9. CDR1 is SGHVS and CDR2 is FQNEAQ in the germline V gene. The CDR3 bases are TGTGCCAGCAGCGCTGGGACAGACGGACCCTACGAGCAGTACTTC. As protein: CASSAGTDGPYEQYF.

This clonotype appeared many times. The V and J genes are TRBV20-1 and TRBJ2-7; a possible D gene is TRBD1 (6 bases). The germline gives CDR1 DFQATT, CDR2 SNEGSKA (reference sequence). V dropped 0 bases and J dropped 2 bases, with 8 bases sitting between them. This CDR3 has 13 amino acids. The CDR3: CSARDQGTYEQYF. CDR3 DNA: TGCAGTGCTAGAGATCAGGGGACCTACGAGCAGTACTTC.

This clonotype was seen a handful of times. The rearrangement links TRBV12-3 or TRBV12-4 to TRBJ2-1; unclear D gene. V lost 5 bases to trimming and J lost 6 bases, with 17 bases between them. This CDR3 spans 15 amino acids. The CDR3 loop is CASSPTNTRANEQFF. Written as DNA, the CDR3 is TGTGCCAGCAGTCCAACCAATACTCGGGCCAATGAGCAGTTCTTC.

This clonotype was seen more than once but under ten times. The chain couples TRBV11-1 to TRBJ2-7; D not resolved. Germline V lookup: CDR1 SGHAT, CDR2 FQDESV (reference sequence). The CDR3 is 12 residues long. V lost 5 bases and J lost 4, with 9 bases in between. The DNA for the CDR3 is TGTGCCAGCAGCCAAGCATGGTACGAGCAGTACTTC. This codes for CASSQAWYEQYF.